Below, 9 T cell receptor beta chains from the same sample are listed, as sequenced in a study of metastatic and nonmetastatic thyroid tumors. Patients underwent thyroid surgery, and none had received any treatment before it. TCRdb re-called the PCR reads via MiXCR. Of about 52,000 clones detected, under 20% appear once; the ten largest clones hold 2.5% to 3.5%. The sample taken for sequencing was blood. Receptors originate from a female donor with papillary thyroid cancer or a benign thyroid nodule (not recorded which). Some clones in this sample may be carry-over from other donors' samples.

The J gene is TRBJ2-7, the V gene TRBV20-1, with 8 bases matching TRBD2. J gave up 0 bases and V 5 bases, and 6 bases lay outside the gene matches. Germline V gives CDR1 DFQATT, CDR2 SNEGSKA (reference sequence). The CDR3 is 14 residues long. The CDR3 nucleotides are TGCAGTGCTTTTAGCGGGGAAATCTCCTACGAGCAGTACTTC. Its translation: CSAFSGEISYEQYF.

This clone was observed a few times. The J gene is TRBJ2-3, the V gene TRBV6-1; D ambiguous. V lost 2 bases and J 6 bases, leaving 15 bases between the germline ends. Looked up from germline, CDR1 is MNHNS and CDR2 is SASEGT. The CDR3 spans 15 residues. The CDR3 DNA reads TGTGCCAGCAGTGAAATGTGTGGTGGTAGTGATACGCAGTATTTT. Amino acid sequence: CASSEMCGGSDTQYF.

This clone was observed many times. The rearrangement uses TRBV28 and TRBJ1-4, with D hard to call. CDR3 length: 12 residues. V lost 7 bases, J lost 2 bases, and 5 bases lay in between. The germline gives CDR1 MDHEN, CDR2 SYDVKM. This CDR3 reads CASNPTNEKLFF. The CDR3 coding sequence is TGTGCCAGCAATCCTACTAATGAAAAACTGTTTTTT. Full variable domain (outside the CDR3, taken from reference TRBV28 and TRBJ1-4): DVKVTQSSRYLVKRTGEKVFLECVQDMDHENMFWYRQDPGLGLRLIYFSYDVKMKEKGDIPEGYSVSREKKERFSLILESASTNQTSMYLCASNPTNEKLFFGSGTQLSVL.

The table lists this clone with many counts. J is TRBJ2-7 and V is TRBV11-2; D gene unclear. The CDR3 sequence is 14 residues long. Germline CDR1 is SGHAT and CDR2 is FQNNGV. V was trimmed by 1 base and J by 3 bases, leaving 10 bases between them. The CDR3 region has the DNA TGTGCCAGCAGCTTAGGCACCCTGGGCTACGAGCAGTACTTC. Residues: CASSLGTLGYEQYF.

The rearrangement links TRBV6-1 to TRBJ1-5, with D tentatively TRBD1 (5 bases). Germline V gene data show CDR1 as MNHNS and CDR2 as SASEGT. The V end was cut by 7 bases, the J end by 1 base, with 14 bases between. The CDR3 is made up of 15 amino acids. CDR3: CASKRGPVSNQPQHF. CDR3 nucleotide sequence: TGTGCCAGCAAAAGGGGTCCGGTAAGCAATCAGCCCCAGCATTTT.

This rearrangement joins TRBV30 to TRBJ2-7; D gene unclear. The CDR3 loop spans 12 amino acids. Per the germline V gene, CDR1 is GTSNPN and CDR2 is SVGIG (reference sequence). Trimming pared 3 bases from V and 7 bases from J, leaving 13 bases between. The CDR3 coding sequence is TGTGCCTGGAGCACCCCGGGCGGAGAGCAGTACTTC. It is translated as CAWSTPGGEQYF.

The chain joins TRBV20-1 to TRBJ2-7; D is undetermined. Germline CDR1 DFQATT, CDR2 SNEGSKA (reference sequence). The CDR3 covers 10 residues. The V and J ends lost 7 bases and 3 bases respectively, with 7 bases between them. CDR3 residues: CSVKYYEQYF. CDR3 DNA sequence: TGCAGTGTTAAGTACTACGAGCAGTACTTC.

This clone was observed at least ten times. The chain joins TRBV27 to TRBJ2-3, with 9 bases that match TRBD1. V lost 5 bases to trimming and J lost 6 bases; unmatched junction nucleotides: 6. This CDR3 comprises 14 residues. The germline V gene encodes CDR1 MNHEY and CDR2 SMNVEV (reference sequence). The CDR3 region is CASSTSGQGDTQYF. CDR3 DNA: TGTGCCAGCAGTACGTCCGGACAGGGGGATACGCAGTATTTT.

This clone came up a few times. The chain joins TRBV6-1 to TRBJ2-7; no clear D. The CDR3 totals 15 residues. Germline V gene sequence: CDR1 MNHNS, CDR2 SASEGT. V was shortened by 2 bases and J by 2 bases, with 13 bases between the two germline ends. The DNA of the CDR3 is TGTGCCAGCAGTGAACCGGGTGCGTGGGCCTACGAGCAGTACTTC. Its translation: CASSEPGAWAYEQYF.